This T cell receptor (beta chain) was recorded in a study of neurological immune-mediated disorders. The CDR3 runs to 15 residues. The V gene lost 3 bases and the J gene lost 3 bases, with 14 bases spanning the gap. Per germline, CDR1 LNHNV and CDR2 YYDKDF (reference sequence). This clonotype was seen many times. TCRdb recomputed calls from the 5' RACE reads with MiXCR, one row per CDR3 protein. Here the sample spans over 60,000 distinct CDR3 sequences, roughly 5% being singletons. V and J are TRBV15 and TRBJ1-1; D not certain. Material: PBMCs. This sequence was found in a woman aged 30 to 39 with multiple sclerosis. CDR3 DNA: TGTGCCACCAGCAGCCGAGACGGGTTGCACACTGAAGCTTTCTTT. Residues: CATSSRDGLHTEAFF.